Following are 5 T cell receptor beta chains from one sample sequenced in a study of sequential checkpoint blockade in melanoma. Regarding treatment: randomized to nivolumab then ipilimumab (arm A) or the reverse (arm B). TCRdb keeps only in-frame clones here, not all; method: immunoSEQ multiplex PCR. The repertoire holds about 2,900 clones, with over 25% as singletons. The sequencing here drew on tumor tissue (inferred from file names), taken from a patient given nivolumab and ipilimumab in sequence. The receptors were gathered from a human donor with melanoma.

This clone turned up a few times. The chain is built from TRBV18 and TRBJ2-7; 9 nucleotides match TRBD1. Unmatched junction bases numbered 10, after V lost 6 bases and J lost 7 bases. The CDR3 contains 14 residues. Germline loops: CDR1 KGHSH, CDR2 LQKENI. The CDR3 loop reads CASSTSTGGYEQYF. Here the CDR3 DNA reads TGTGCCAGCTCCACGAGCACAGGGGGCTATGAGCAGTACTTC.

The chain carries TRBV6-8 and TRBJ1-5, with D perhaps TRBD1 (5 bases). Germline V CDR1 and CDR2: MNHGY, SAAAGT. The CDR3 has 14 residues. The ends were cut back, 6 bases at V and 4 bases at J, with 13 bases in the middle. CDR3 loop: CASSYGGLNQPQHF. CDR3 nucleotides: TGTGCCAGCAGCTACGGGGGATTGAATCAGCCCCAGCATTTT.

The chain is built from TRBV22-1 and TRBJ1-3. TRBV22-1 constitutes a pseudogene. This CDR3 contains 14 residues. CDR3 region: CASSLFETGNTIYF. The DNA for the CDR3 is TGTGCCAGCAGCTTGTTCGAAACTGGAAACACCATATATTTT.

This clone was detected only a few times. The rearrangement uses TRBV9 and TRBJ1-2; a possible D gene is TRBD1 (6 bases). CDR3 length: 15 residues. The V gene's germline CDR1 is SGDLS and CDR2 YYNGEE. V shed 0 bases and J shed 6 bases, with 15 bases lying between them. CDR3 nucleotides: TGTGCCAGCAGCGTAGCTATGGGACATGGCAATGGCTACACCTTC. This translates into CASSVAMGHGNGYTF. The complete variable domain, with remaining parts taken from reference TRBV9 and TRBJ1-2, reads DSGVTQTPKHLITATGQRVTLRCSPRSGDLSVYWYQQSLDQGLQFLIQYYNGEERAKGNILERFSAQQFPDLHSELNLSSLELGDSALYFCASSVAMGHGNGYTFGSGTRLTVV.

This clone showed up just a few times. The rearrangement links TRBV28 to TRBJ1-1; D perhaps matches TRBD1 (6 bases). Deletions cut 6 bases from V and 8 bases from J, with 19 bases between. CDR1 and CDR2 from the germline V gene are MDHEN and SYDVKM. This CDR3 region has 14 residues. CDR3 sequence: CASSQTLRDMEAFF. For the CDR3, the DNA is TGTGCCAGCAGCCAGACCCTCCGGGACATGGAAGCTTTCTTT.